The entry below gives a single TCR beta chain sequence along with its context. The ends were cut back, 0 bases at V and 3 bases at J, with 9 bases in the middle. Germline assignment: CDR1 SEHNR and CDR2 FQNEAQ (reference sequence). The length of the CDR3 is 15 residues. The record originates from a study of brain T cells in children with intractable seizures. Assay: immunoSEQ multiplex PCR; the TCRdb copy retains only in-frame clones and omits some. Seen here are tens of thousands of clones, around 93% observed once, and the top ten hold about 1.4%. Surgery cases with the highest brain T cell transcript signatures were chosen for sequencing.

Sequences were derived from peripheral blood, sampled at surgery. This TCR derives from a boy under two years old with tuberous sclerosis and intractable seizures. The chain recombines TRBV7-9 with TRBJ1-3; TRBD1 is a possible D gene (6 bases). The CDR3 here is CASSLAGADGNTIYF. The DNA of the CDR3 is TGTGCCAGCAGCTTAGCGGGGGCGGATGGAAACACCATATATTTT.